Shown below are 27 T cell receptor beta chains from a single sample sequenced in a study of beta chain features in type 1 diabetes. The study reverse transcribed the entire isolated RNA, so it sequenced expressed TCRB transcripts. Data came from immunoSEQ multiplex PCR; TCRdb stores just in-frame clones and leaves some out. The repertoire includes a few hundred thousand clones, approximately 14% of them detected once, and roughly 0.04% sits in the top ten. Material for sequencing was naive CD4+ T cells from blood. All receptors derive from a man between 25 and 39 years old in good health.

This clone was seen only a few times. V gene TRBV2 combines with J gene TRBJ1-2; no firm D call. CDR3 size: 10 residues. Germline CDR1 and CDR2: SNHLY and FYNNEI. V was clipped by 4 bases and J by 8 bases, with 5 bases between them. CDR3 sequence reads: CASSVEGYTF. The DNA for the CDR3 is TGTGCCAGCAGTGTAGAAGGCTACACCTTC.

This clone was seen only a few times. The chain has TRBV6-5 and TRBJ2-7; D not certain. The CDR3 is 12 amino acids. Trimming took 0 bases from V and 5 from J, leaving 5 bases between them. Germline V CDR1 and CDR2: MNHEY, SVGAGI. Written as DNA, the CDR3 is TGTGCCAGCAGTTACTCTATCCACGAGCAGTACTTC. This translates into CASSYSIHEQYF.

The V and J genes are TRBV2 and TRBJ2-1; 12 bases are a match to TRBD2. Germline CDR1 and CDR2: SNHLY and FYNNEI. This CDR3 has 18 residues. J was trimmed by 2 bases and V by 4 bases; bases with no gene match: 9. The CDR3 loop reads CASSGLATSGSAYNEQFF. The CDR3 nucleotides read TGTGCCAGCAGTGGTTTGGCGACTAGCGGGAGCGCCTACAATGAGCAGTTCTTC.

The table lists this clone with many counts. This chain links TRBV7-2 with TRBJ2-3; 11 bases map to TRBD2. The CDR3 runs to 17 residues. After removal of 4 bases from V and 0 bases from J, the junction contained 6 bases not matched to a gene. The germline CDR1 and CDR2 sequences are SGHTA and FQGNSA. CDR3 in DNA: TGTGCCAGCAGCTCCCGGACTAGCGGGCGAAGCACAGATACGCAGTATTTT. Protein product: CASSSRTSGRSTDTQYF.

J is TRBJ1-5 and V is TRBV16, with TRBD1 identical over 8 bases. CDR3 length: 14 residues. Germline CDR1 reads KGHSY; CDR2 reads FQNENV. V trimming: 4 bases; J trimming: 4 bases; junction bases outside the gene matches: 3. The CDR3 DNA follows: TGTGCCAGCAGCCGCACAGGGGGAAATCAGCCCCAGCATTTT. This sequence encodes CASSRTGGNQPQHF. The variable domain in full, with the rest retrieved from reference TRBV16 and TRBJ1-5, is GEEVAQTPKHLVRGEGQKAKLYCAPIKGHSYVFWYQQVLKNEFKFLISFQNENVFDETGMPKERFSAKCLPNSPCSLEIQATKLEDSAVYFCASSRTGGNQPQHFGDGTRLSIL.

This clone was observed a handful of times. The chain uses TRBV7-9 and TRBJ1-6; no clear D gene. CDR3 length: 14 residues. Germline loops: CDR1 SEHNR, CDR2 FQNEAQ (reference sequence). V dropped 5 bases and J dropped 6 bases, with 11 bases sitting between them. The CDR3 loop reads CASSLNSVNSPLHF. As DNA, the CDR3 is TGTGCCAGCAGCCTTAACTCAGTTAATTCACCCCTCCACTTT.

This clone has a handful of counts. This chain uses TRBV11-3 with TRBJ2-1; the D gene is possibly TRBD2 (6 bases). V was pared by 1 base and J by 9 bases, with 10 bases between. Germline loops: CDR1 SGHNT, CDR2 YENEEA. The CDR3 length is 13 residues. In DNA form, the CDR3 reads TGTGCCAGCAGCTTAGCGACTAGATCTGAGCAGTTCTTC. Translating gives CASSLATRSEQFF.

This clone was seen more than once but under ten times. The chain links TRBV5-1 to TRBJ2-5; D gene uncertain. CDR3 length equals 15 residues. V dropped 4 bases and J dropped 2 bases, with 15 bases sitting between them. Germline V gene data show CDR1 as SGHRS and CDR2 as YFSETQ. In DNA, the CDR3 is TGCGCCAGCAGCCCCCAGACAACCGTACAAGAGACCCAGTACTTC. Amino acids: CASSPQTTVQETQYF.

V usage is TRBV19 and J usage is TRBJ1-4; 8 bases are shared with TRBD1. Germline V CDR1 and CDR2: LNHDA, SQIVND (reference sequence). V shed 5 bases, J shed 6 bases, and the junction held 5 bases outside the gene matches. CDR3 length: 14 residues. The CDR3 region has the DNA TGTGCCAGTAGTTCCAGGGGGCGGGATGAAAAACTGTTTTTT. Its protein product is CASSSRGRDEKLFF.

This clone was seen repeatedly, ten times or more. This sequence joins TRBV29-1 and TRBJ2-1; possible D gene TRBD1, 5 bases. V was trimmed by 8 bases and J by 8 bases, leaving 13 bases between them. There are 11 residues in the CDR3. Per the germline V gene, CDR1 is SQVTM and CDR2 is ANQGSEA. CDR3 sequence reads: CSMDQGDEQFF. The CDR3 nucleotides are TGCAGCATGGACCAGGGCGATGAGCAGTTCTTC.

This clone turned up a few times. J is TRBJ1-2 and V is TRBV30; D not certain. The V and J ends lost 3 bases and 10 bases respectively, with 9 bases between them. In germline, CDR1 is GTSNPN, CDR2 SVGIG (reference sequence). The CDR3 is 10 residues long. The CDR3 sequence is CAWSSRFYTF. CDR3 sequence (DNA): TGTGCCTGGAGCAGTCGATTCTACACCTTC.

The V call is TRBV7-2, the J call TRBJ2-2; D might be TRBD2 (5 bases). Germline CDR1 reads SGHTA; CDR2 reads FQGNSA. The CDR3 consists of 13 residues. Trimming removed 7 bases at V and 6 bases at J, with 12 bases between. The DNA for the CDR3 is TGTGCCAGCAACACCCGGGGTGCCGGGGAGCTGTTTTTT. This codes for CASNTRGAGELFF.

This clone was observed a single time. The chain has TRBV9 and TRBJ1-4; no clear D. CDR1 SGDLS and CDR2 YYNGEE come from the germline V gene. There are 15 residues in the CDR3. V shed 0 bases and J shed 8 bases, with 14 bases lying between them. Here the CDR3 DNA reads TGTGCCAGCAGCGTAGATGGCCTTGACCGGGAAAAACTGTTTTTT. Translating gives CASSVDGLDREKLFF.

The chain carries TRBV30 and TRBJ2-1, with D possibly being TRBD2 (6 bases). The CDR3 covers 12 residues. V lost 8 bases and J 0 bases, leaving 8 bases between the germline ends. Germline CDR1 GTSNPN, CDR2 SVGIG (reference sequence). The CDR3 nucleotides read TGTGCCGCCGGGAGCTCCTACAATGAGCAGTTCTTC. Amino acid sequence: CAAGSSYNEQFF.

The V call is TRBV19, the J call TRBJ1-5, with D tentatively TRBD1 (6 bases). This CDR3 contains 15 residues. The germline CDR1 and CDR2 sequences are LNHDA and SQIVND (reference sequence). V lost 6 bases, J lost 1 base, and 13 bases lay in between. The CDR3 coding sequence is TGTGCCAGTAGCCCCCGGGGGCCCAGCAATCAGCCCCAGCATTTT. It yields the protein CASSPRGPSNQPQHF.

This clone was detected only a few times. V usage is TRBV30 and J usage is TRBJ1-5; maybe TRBD1 (6 bases). The CDR3 extends over 13 amino acids. Germline CDR1 and CDR2: GTSNPN and SVGIG (reference sequence). Trimming removed 2 bases from V and 7 bases from J, with 12 bases in between. The DNA of the CDR3 is TGTGCCTGGAGTAATAACCAGGGGCAGCCCCAGCATTTT. This gives the protein CAWSNNQGQPQHF.

This chain connects TRBV5-1 to TRBJ2-7, with 7 bases identical to TRBD1. Trimming took 0 bases from V and 4 from J; bases not matched to a gene: 7. Germline V CDR1 and CDR2: SGHRS, YFSETQ. There are 15 residues in the CDR3. Here the CDR3 DNA reads TGCGCCAGCAGCTTGGATGGACAGGCCCCATACGAGCAGTACTTC. It specifies CASSLDGQAPYEQYF.

This clone turned up a few times. The rearrangement uses TRBV29-1 and TRBJ1-1; maybe TRBD1 (6 bases). Between the trimmed V and J ends, which lost 6 bases and 4 bases, there was a span of 24 bases. CDR3 length: 16 amino acids. CDR1 and CDR2 from the germline V gene are SQVTM and ANQGSEA. This chain's CDR3 is CSVAAAGSGHPTEAFF. The CDR3 bases are TGCAGCGTCGCCGCCGCCGGTTCGGGACACCCCACTGAAGCTTTCTTT.

This clone has more than one count but fewer than ten. The CDR3 DNA is TGTGCCTGCGTTAGCAGGGGCACTGAAGCTTTCTTT. Translated, it gives CACVSRGTEAFF. The chain uses TRBV30 and TRBJ1-1; TRBD1 might be the D (6 bases). V was shortened by 6 bases and J by 4 bases, with 12 bases between the two germline ends. The CDR3 length is 12 residues. Per germline, CDR1 GTSNPN and CDR2 SVGIG (reference sequence).

This sequence joins TRBV7-9 and TRBJ1-1; D gene ambiguous. The V gene's germline CDR1 is SEHNR and CDR2 FQNEAQ (reference sequence). V was cut by 3 bases and J by 8 bases, with 13 bases left in between. The CDR3 contains 13 residues. The CDR3: CASSFWVAPEAFF. CDR3 DNA: TGTGCCAGCAGCTTTTGGGTCGCCCCCGAAGCTTTCTTT.

V usage is TRBV7-2 and J usage is TRBJ2-4; possibly TRBD2 for D (7 bases). V was trimmed by 4 bases and J by 8 bases, leaving 21 bases between them. The CDR3 consists of 16 residues. Germline values: CDR1 SGHTA, CDR2 FQGNSA. The CDR3 loop reads CASSSRYGGGTDIQYF. CDR3 nucleotides: TGTGCCAGCAGCTCCCGGTACGGCGGGGGCACAGACATTCAGTACTTC.

This clone came up a few times. This rearrangement joins TRBV29-1 to TRBJ1-1; the D gene is possibly TRBD1 (5 bases). V was clipped by 6 bases and J by 5 bases, with 19 bases between them. The germline gives CDR1 SQVTM, CDR2 ANQGSEA. This CDR3 contains 14 residues. CDR3 in DNA: TGCAGCGTCCCCGGGGGGTTGAGGAATACTGAAGCTTTCTTT. It yields the protein CSVPGGLRNTEAFF. Drawing the rest from reference TRBV29-1 and TRBJ1-1, the complete variable domain is SAVISQKPSRDICQRGTSLTIQCQVDSQVTMMFWYRQQPGQSLTLIATANQGSEATYESGFVIDKFPISRPNLTFSTLTVSNMSPEDSSIYLCSVPGGLRNTEAFFGQGTRLTVV.

This clone was found a few times. This rearrangement joins TRBV29-1 to TRBJ1-5, with 8 positions matching TRBD1. The V gene end was trimmed by 6 bases and the J gene end by 2 bases; junction bases not matched to a gene: 6. There are 14 residues in the CDR3. Germline lookup yields CDR1 SQVTM and CDR2 ANQGSEA. The CDR3 sequence is CSVDRVGGNQPQHF. The DNA of the CDR3 is TGCAGCGTGGACAGGGTTGGTGGCAATCAGCCCCAGCATTTT.

This chain joins TRBV7-2 and TRBJ2-7; unclear D gene. CDR1 and CDR2 from the germline V gene are SGHTA and FQGNSA. CDR3 length: 14 amino acids. The ends were cut back, 1 base at V and 2 bases at J, with 9 bases in the middle. The CDR3 coding sequence is TGTGCCAGCAGCTTAGTAGGCTCAGCCTACGAGCAGTACTTC. Amino acid sequence: CASSLVGSAYEQYF.

This clone was seen more than once but under ten times. The CDR3 region has the DNA TGTGCCAGTAGTATCGTAGAACTCACTGGAAACACCATATATTTT. It specifies CASSIVELTGNTIYF. The V and J genes are TRBV19 and TRBJ1-3; no firm D call. The germline V gene encodes CDR1 LNHDA and CDR2 SQIVND (reference sequence). V lost 3 bases to trimming and J lost 2 bases, with 11 bases between them. This CDR3 has 15 amino acids.

The chain is built from TRBV30 and TRBJ2-2, with D maybe TRBD2 (7 bases). Germline V gene lookup returns CDR1 GTSNPN and CDR2 SVGIG (reference sequence). The CDR3 has 15 amino acids. V lost 3 bases to trimming and J lost 5 bases, with 16 bases between them. CDR3 bases: TGTGCCTGGAGCTCAGCCGGGGGGCGAACCGGGGAGCTGTTTTTT. Its protein is CAWSSAGGRTGELFF.

This clone was recorded a few times. The chain joins TRBV7-2 to TRBJ2-6; D not resolved. Trimming left V 5 bases short and J 0 bases short, with 8 bases between. This CDR3 is built from 15 residues. In germline, CDR1 is SGHTA, CDR2 FQGNSA. The CDR3 sequence is CASSLLSSGANVLTF. CDR3 coding DNA: TGTGCCAGCAGCCTCCTCAGCTCTGGGGCCAACGTCCTGACTTTC.